The 25 T cell receptor beta chains presented below share a single source sample, sequenced in a study of vaccination and CD4 T cells after COVID-19. Documented treatment: roughly 11-day PBMC culture with coronavirus spike peptide pools or control peptides (ViraFEST assay). These receptors' antigens are unknown. Sequencing of DNA taken from cultured CD4+ T cells relied on the Oncomine TCR Beta short-read assay. TCRdb recomputed calls from the PCR reads with MiXCR, one row per CDR3 protein. Seen here are under 20,000 distinct CDR3 sequences, less than 70% observed once, and the top ten hold 6.5% to 8.5%. The source material was CD4+ T cells from blood, cultured in vitro. The receptors stem from a human donor who had recovered from COVID-19.

The rearrangement joins TRBV7-3 to TRBJ2-5, with 7 bases that match TRBD1. Germline lookup yields CDR1 SGHTA and CDR2 FQGTGA. The CDR3 runs 15 residues. The V and J ends lost 3 bases and 2 bases, in that order; junction bases with no gene match: 6. This CDR3 is CASSLGTAPQETQYF. CDR3 coding DNA: TGTGCCAGCAGCTTGGGGACAGCCCCACAAGAGACCCAGTACTTC.

The chain is built from TRBV7-6 and TRBJ1-4; D unresolved. With 1 base removed from V and 4 bases from J, the gap between germline ends came to 10 bases. From germline, CDR1 is SGHVS and CDR2 FNYEAQ. The length of the CDR3 is 15 residues. The CDR3: CASSLGLSDNEKLFF. The DNA of the CDR3 is TGTGCCAGCAGCTTAGGGTTGTCCGATAATGAAAAACTGTTTTTT.

The CDR3: CASLLSYEQYF. CDR3 in DNA: TGTGCCAGCCTACTCTCCTACGAGCAGTACTTC. J is TRBJ2-7 and V is TRBV2; no clear D. CDR1 SNHLY and CDR2 FYNNEI come from the germline V gene. The germline V and J ends were trimmed by 8 bases and 0 bases, with 5 bases remaining between them. The CDR3 has 11 amino acids. Combining the CDR3 with reference TRBV2 and TRBJ2-7 gives the whole variable domain EPEVTQTPSHQVTQMGQEVILRCVPISNHLYFYWYRQILGQKVEFLVSFYNNEISEKSEIFDDQFSVERPDGSNFTLKIRSTKLEDSAMYFCASLLSYEQYFGPGTRLTVT.

This clonotype was recorded once. The genes are TRBV6-1 and TRBJ1-3; 8 positions agree with TRBD1. Looked up from germline, CDR1 is MNHNS and CDR2 is SASEGT. J gave up 3 bases and V 6 bases, and 10 bases lay outside the gene matches. CDR3 length: 16 amino acids. The CDR3 DNA is TGTGCCAGCAGCGCCGGAGGAGGGACAGGTGGAAACACCATATATTTT. Its translation: CASSAGGGTGGNTIYF.

The chain combines TRBV16 with TRBJ2-5, with 13 bases fitting TRBD2. The CDR3 runs 17 residues. V was pared by 0 bases and J by 5 bases, with 6 bases of the junction left unmatched. Germline assignment: CDR1 KGHSY and CDR2 FQNENV. The CDR3 nucleotides read TGTGCCAGCAGCCAATCAACTAGCGGGAGGGCCGGTGAGACCCAGTACTTC. It is translated as CASSQSTSGRAGETQYF.

The genes are TRBV9 and TRBJ2-2, with TRBD1 matching 9 bases. CDR3 length equals 15 residues. J was trimmed by 6 bases and V by 4 bases; bases with no gene match: 7. Germline CDR1 SGDLS, CDR2 YYNGEE. CDR3 in amino acids: CASSTGGRYAGELFF. The CDR3 nucleotides are TGTGCCAGCAGCACAGGGGGCCGATATGCCGGGGAGCTGTTTTTT.

CDR3 in amino acids: CSALNVGGVNNEQFF. DNA of the CDR3: TGCAGTGCTCTGAATGTCGGAGGAGTTAACAATGAGCAGTTCTTC. The chain uses TRBV20-1 and TRBJ2-1, with a tentative D call TRBD2 (5 bases). The germline V and J ends were trimmed by 5 bases and 5 bases, with 19 bases remaining between them. CDR1 is DFQATT and CDR2 is SNEGSKA in the germline V gene (reference sequence). The CDR3 extends over 15 amino acids.

The gene calls are TRBV24-1 and TRBJ1-2; D not certain. Trimming took off 0 bases at V and 8 bases at J, with 24 bases between the two ends. The CDR3 loop spans 18 amino acids. The germline V gene has CDR1 KGHDR and CDR2 SFDVKD. The chain's CDR3 is CATSDLQFRHPGRMGYTF. The CDR3 coding sequence is TGTGCCACCAGTGATTTGCAGTTTAGACACCCTGGCCGGATGGGCTACACCTTC.

In this sample, this clonotype turned up a few times. V is TRBV2 and J is TRBJ2-1; 9 bases fit TRBD2. Per germline, CDR1 SNHLY and CDR2 FYNNEI. There are 15 residues in the CDR3. The junction had 15 bases not matched to a gene; V was cut back by 11 bases and J by 7 bases. The CDR3 nucleotides are TGTGCCGGGGTTCCCGGGACTAGCAATCAAAATGAGCAGTTCTTC. This translates into CAGVPGTSNQNEQFF. The full variable domain, rest sourced from reference TRBV2 and TRBJ2-1, is EPEVTQTPSHQVTQMGQEVILRCVPISNHLYFYWYRQILGQKVEFLVSFYNNEISEKSEIFDDQFSVERPDGSNFTLKIRSTKLEDSAMYFCAGVPGTSNQNEQFFGPGTRLTVL.

A few counts support this clonotype. The gene calls are TRBV10-3 and TRBJ1-2, with unresolved D. The V gene lost 4 bases and the J gene lost 6 bases, with 12 bases spanning the gap. The length of the CDR3 is 13 residues. Per germline, CDR1 ENHRY and CDR2 SYGVKD. The CDR3 here is CAISVQVRNGYTF. The CDR3 coding sequence is TGTGCCATCAGTGTTCAGGTCCGTAATGGCTACACCTTC.

V and J are TRBV2 and TRBJ2-5, with D uncertain. With 1 base removed from V and 4 bases from J, the gap between germline ends came to 7 bases. Per germline, CDR1 SNHLY and CDR2 FYNNEI. The CDR3 sequence is 13 residues long. The CDR3 DNA reads as TGTGCCAGCAGTGAAGTTCTGGGAGAGACCCAGTACTTC. It codes for CASSEVLGETQYF.

This clonotype was detected a few times. The V call is TRBV20-1, the J call TRBJ1-6; no clear D. V was shortened by 4 bases and J by 7 bases, with 17 bases between the two germline ends. CDR3 length: 15 amino acids. From germline, CDR1 is DFQATT and CDR2 SNEGSKA (reference sequence). CDR3 region: CSAIDPRISNSPLHF. CDR3 nucleotide sequence: TGCAGTGCTATAGATCCGAGAATTTCAAATTCACCCCTCCACTTT.

This chain joins TRBV6-4 and TRBJ1-1, with 11 bases fitting TRBD1. The CDR3 covers 13 residues. In germline, CDR1 is MRHNA, CDR2 SNTAGT. J was trimmed by 11 bases and V by 8 bases; bases with no gene match: 10. CDR3 loop: CASGSDRGPQAFF. The CDR3 region has the DNA TGTGCCAGCGGATCGGACAGGGGGCCCCAGGCTTTCTTT.

The gene calls are TRBV5-6 and TRBJ2-1; 7 bases agree with TRBD2. Germline V gives CDR1 SGHDT, CDR2 YYEEEE. Losses at the gene ends were 4 bases for V and 0 bases for J; bases not matched to a gene: 4. The CDR3 contains 15 residues. In DNA form, the CDR3 reads TGTGCCAGCAGCCGTGGGACTACCTCCTACAATGAGCAGTTCTTC. It is translated as CASSRGTTSYNEQFF. The full variable domain, with the rest looked up from reference TRBV5-6 and TRBJ2-1, is DAGVTQSPTHLIKTRGQQVTLRCSPKSGHDTVSWYQQALGQGPQFIFQYYEEEERQRGNFPDRFSGHQFPNYSSELNVNALLLGDSALYLCASSRGTTSYNEQFFGPGTRLTVL.

This clonotype was observed a few times. The chain links TRBV20-1 to TRBJ2-6, with D perhaps matching TRBD2 (6 bases). The length of the CDR3 is 15 residues. Per germline, CDR1 DFQATT and CDR2 SNEGSKA (reference sequence). Deletions cut 2 bases from V and 2 bases from J, with 10 bases between. The DNA for the CDR3 is TGCAGTGCTAGATCGGGGGAAACTGGGGCCAACGTCCTGACTTTC. This encodes CSARSGETGANVLTF.

This clonotype was found once. The J gene is TRBJ1-1, the V gene TRBV12-3 or TRBV12-4; tentatively, D is TRBD1 (5 bases). This CDR3 is built from 14 residues. The V and J ends lost 5 bases and 0 bases respectively, with 10 bases between them. The CDR3 loop reads CASSRGDLNTEAFF. The CDR3 DNA sequence: TGTGCCAGCAGTCGGGGGGATTTGAACACTGAAGCTTTCTTT.

This rearrangement joins TRBV7-2 to TRBJ2-7, with 11 bases lining up with TRBD2. The CDR3 length is 16 residues. From germline, CDR1 is SGHTA and CDR2 FQGNSA. V dropped 4 bases and J dropped 4; count of bases not matched to a gene: 9. The DNA of the CDR3 is TGTGCCAGCAGCTCCGCGACTAGCGGGAATTTTTACGAGCAGTACTTC. Translation: CASSSATSGNFYEQYF. Combining the CDR3 with reference TRBV7-2 and TRBJ2-7 gives the whole variable domain GAGVSQSPSNKVTEKGKDVELRCDPISGHTALYWYRQSLGQGLEFLIYFQGNSAPDKSGLPSDRFSAERTGGSVSTLTIQRTQQEDSAVYLCASSSATSGNFYEQYFGPGTRLTVT.

The rearrangement joins TRBV20-1 to TRBJ2-2; D remains unclear. The CDR3 contains 16 residues. The ends were cut back, 1 base at V and 3 bases at J, with 15 bases in the middle. Germline V gene lookup returns CDR1 DFQATT and CDR2 SNEGSKA (reference sequence). The DNA of the CDR3 is TGCAGTGCTAGAGTTCGGGCAGCCCCTTACACCGGGGAGCTGTTTTTT. Its protein product is CSARVRAAPYTGELFF.

Only one count was recorded for this clonotype. This chain links TRBV18 with TRBJ2-7; a possible D gene is TRBD1 (5 bases). CDR3 length equals 13 residues. Germline values: CDR1 KGHSH, CDR2 LQKENI. The V gene lost 0 bases and the J gene lost 5 bases, with 8 bases spanning the gap. The CDR3 bases are TGTGCCAGCTCACCACCTGGGGCGGACGAGCAGTACTTC. Protein: CASSPPGADEQYF.

The chain has TRBV7-9 and TRBJ1-2; a possible D gene is TRBD1 (5 bases). V shed 3 bases and J shed 8 bases, with 13 bases lying between them. The V gene's germline CDR1 is SEHNR and CDR2 FQNEAQ (reference sequence). CDR3 size: 13 residues. Here the CDR3 reads CASSFAGVQGYTF. The CDR3, as DNA: TGTGCCAGCAGCTTCGCGGGGGTGCAGGGCTACACCTTC.

The table lists this clonotype with a few counts. The V and J genes are TRBV11-3 and TRBJ2-5; 7 bases map to TRBD1. Germline CDR1 reads SGHNT; CDR2 reads YENEEA. The CDR3 contains 14 residues. J was trimmed by 5 bases and V by 6 bases; bases with no gene match: 9. CDR3 DNA: TGTGCCAGCAGGGATGGACAGGCCTGGGAGACCCAGTACTTC. Translation gives CASRDGQAWETQYF.

The chain couples TRBV15 to TRBJ1-2; D gene uncertain. Germline CDR1 LNHNV, CDR2 YYDKDF (reference sequence). The CDR3 covers 15 residues. The V gene lost 2 bases and the J gene lost 4 bases, with 14 bases spanning the gap. CDR3 residues: CATSRSNSFLYGYTF. In DNA, the CDR3 is TGTGCCACCAGCAGATCCAACAGCTTTCTCTATGGCTACACCTTC.

The CDR3 here is CASSESGGAQPQHF. Here the CDR3 DNA reads TGTGCCAGCAGTGAGTCAGGGGGCGCTCAGCCCCAGCATTTT. The gene calls are TRBV6-4 and TRBJ1-5, with TRBD1 matching over 8 bases. V was pared by 3 bases and J by 6 bases, with 4 bases of the junction left unmatched. The CDR3 is 14 amino acids. The germline V gene has CDR1 MRHNA and CDR2 SNTAGT.

J is TRBJ1-6 and V is TRBV11-2; D perhaps matches TRBD1 (5 bases). CDR1 and CDR2 (germline): SGHAT, FQNNGV. This CDR3 region has 15 residues. Trimming shortened V by 5 bases and J by 7 bases, and 15 bases separated the two germline ends. The CDR3 bases are TGTGCCAGCAGCAATCAAGTTGGGGGAAATTCACCCCTCCACTTT. It encodes CASSNQVGGNSPLHF.

The chain uses TRBV20-1 and TRBJ2-5; weak D call: TRBD2 (6 bases). Germline V CDR1 and CDR2: DFQATT, SNEGSKA (reference sequence). Between the trimmed V and J ends, which lost 3 bases and 1 base, there was a span of 15 bases. This CDR3 has 15 residues. The CDR3 region is CSARATAGLQETQYF. The CDR3 nucleotides read TGCAGTGCTAGGGCGACGGCGGGACTCCAAGAGACCCAGTACTTC.